A selection of T cell receptor beta chains follows, all from one sample in a study of cytotoxic CD8 clonotypes in ibrutinib-treated CLL. The protocol was immunoSEQ multiplex PCR, while the TCRdb copy is restricted to in-frame clones and leaves out a portion. In the table there are 160,000 or so clones, roughly 84% of which are singletons. The sample consisted of PBMCs, taken at disease progression, from a patient treated with ibrutinib. The receptor source for this set is a human donor with chronic lymphocytic leukemia. CDR3s include the opening cysteine and the closing phenylalanine or tryptophan. Each record gives: CDR3 length, J gene, clone size, V gene, CDR3 protein. Size is stated for part of the rows, as once, few or many counts, or as a class when the clone is expanded.

14,TRBJ2-7,-,TRBV19,CATTGGRGPYEQYF
15,TRBJ1-2,-,TRBV19,CAGSGRMGTNYGYTF
16,TRBJ1-5,-,TRBV7-6,CASSLGQGIGNQPQHF
16,TRBJ2-3,-,TRBV9,CASSAGTSGFTDTQYF
14,TRBJ2-7,once,TRBV5-1,CASSFIADTYEQYF
22,TRBJ1-3,-,TRBV21-1,CASSFEKRQLTGIRANGNTIYF
14,TRBJ2-1,-,TRBV30,CAWSRFQSLNEQFF
15,TRBJ2-7,-,TRBV11-1,CASSMNGLAGSEQYF
17,TRBJ1-2,-,TRBV11-2,CASSASGTGWINYGYTF
18,TRBJ2-4,-,TRBV7-8,CASSLRAADPVAKNIQYF
17,TRBJ2-2,-,TRBV6-1,CASSDRITLANTGELFF
16,TRBJ1-1,few,TRBV5-1,CASRIGTGALSTEAFF
17,TRBJ2-1,-,TRBV7-6,CASSLDPSGSHRDEQFF
13,TRBJ2-7,-,TRBV6-1,CASSETTAYEQYF
13,TRBJ1-5,-,TRBV28,CASNFYSNQPQHF
16,TRBJ2-1,-,TRBV21-1,CASSKGSREPYNEQFF
19,TRBJ2-3,-,TRBV14,CASSQVHPSLAGEGNTQYF
15,TRBJ2-7,-,TRBV6-5,CASSYSTSGAYEQYF
14,TRBJ2-2,-,TRBV27,CASTQGHNTGELFF
12,TRBJ2-7,-,TRBV28,CASWGGTYEQYF
16,TRBJ1-2,-,TRBV28,CAIPAGRRRGNYGYTF
13,TRBJ2-1,-,TRBV2,CASRPGLANEQFF
17,TRBJ2-7,-,TRBV2,CASSLVSTSGSSYEQYF
13,TRBJ1-5,medium-sized,TRBV30,CAWNFYSNQPQHF
14,TRBJ2-7,-,TRBV18,CASSPGGLNYEQYF
13,TRBJ1-6,-,TRBV5-1,CASSPTPNSPLHF
14,TRBJ1-1,-,TRBV7-2,CASSPDRDFPEAFF
16,TRBJ2-1,-,TRBV7-9,CASSLISGWSGNEQFF
15,TRBJ2-1,-,TRBV7-2,CASSLSGFTYNEQFF
15,TRBJ2-5,-,TRBV7-2,CASSLGSASGQTQYF
16,TRBJ2-1,-,TRBV14,CASSQDMRQPYNEQFF
14,TRBJ2-1,-,TRBV6-5,CASSYRRGNNEQFF
14,TRBJ1-1,once,TRBV4-2,CASSRGQLNTEAFF
16,TRBJ2-3,-,TRBV27,CASSFLAGGPKDTQYF
14,TRBJ1-4,once,TRBV5-1,CASSLAGREEKLFF